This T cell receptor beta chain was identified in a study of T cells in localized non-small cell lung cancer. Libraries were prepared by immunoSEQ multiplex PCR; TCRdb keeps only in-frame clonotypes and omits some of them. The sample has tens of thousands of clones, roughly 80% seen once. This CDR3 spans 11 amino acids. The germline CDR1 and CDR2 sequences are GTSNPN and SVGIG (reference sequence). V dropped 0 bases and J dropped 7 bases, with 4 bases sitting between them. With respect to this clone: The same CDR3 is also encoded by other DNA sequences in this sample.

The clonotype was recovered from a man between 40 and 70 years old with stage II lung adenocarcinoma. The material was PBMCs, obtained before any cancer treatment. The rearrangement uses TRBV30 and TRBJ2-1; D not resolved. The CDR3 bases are TGTGCCTGGAGTGTACGGAATGAGCAGTTCTTC. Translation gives CAWSVRNEQFF.